One and the same sample provided the 18 T cell receptor beta chains below, sequenced in a study of CD8+ T cells in alopecia areata. Following extraction, RNA underwent reverse transcription to cDNA, which served as the sequencing template. The method was immunoSEQ multiplex PCR; TCRdb's version includes in-frame clones alone and lacks a portion of them. The repertoire holds 200,000 or so clones, around 62% seen once, with 0.45% in the top ten. Source: CD4+ T cells sorted from blood, taken at week 0. The receptors derive from a human donor with alopecia areata.

V gene TRBV5-1 combines with J gene TRBJ2-5; TRBD1 is a possible D gene (7 bases). Germline V CDR1 and CDR2: SGHRS, YFSETQ. Trimming cost V 0 bases and J 7 bases, with 19 bases left between them. The CDR3 totals 16 residues. In nucleotides, the CDR3 is TGCGCCAGCAGCTTGGATAACAGGGGTCCCGGGGGGACCCAGTACTTC. Translated: CASSLDNRGPGGTQYF.

V and J are TRBV10-1 and TRBJ2-1; D not resolved. CDR3 length equals 13 residues. With 6 bases removed from V and 5 bases from J, the gap between germline ends came to 11 bases. Germline CDR1 is WNHNN and CDR2 is SYGVQD (reference sequence). The CDR3 loop is CASSAWSDNEQFF. CDR3 DNA sequence: TGCGCCAGCAGCGCCTGGAGCGACAATGAGCAGTTCTTC.

This chain uses TRBV9 with TRBJ2-4, with D maybe TRBD2 (5 bases). Trimming shortened V by 0 bases and J by 1 base, and 8 bases separated the two germline ends. The CDR3 is 15 amino acids. Germline V lookup: CDR1 SGDLS, CDR2 YYNGEE. Written as DNA, the CDR3 is TGTGCCAGCAGCGTAGGGTCGGGGGCCAAAAACATTCAGTACTTC. It yields the protein CASSVGSGAKNIQYF.

The chain combines TRBV6-5 with TRBJ2-7; the match to TRBD2 covers 10 bases. The CDR3 totals 13 residues. Germline values: CDR1 MNHEY, CDR2 SVGAGI. The V and J ends lost 9 bases and 2 bases, in that order; junction bases with no gene match: 4. The DNA for the CDR3 is TGTGCCAGAAGAGCGGGGGGGACCTACGAGCAGTACTTC. Translation gives CARRAGGTYEQYF.

J is TRBJ1-2 and V is TRBV9, with D possibly matching TRBD1 (5 bases). Deletions cut 3 bases from V and 14 bases from J, with 17 bases between. Germline V CDR1 and CDR2: SGDLS, YYNGEE. CDR3 length: 12 residues. This CDR3 reads CASSASRQPSTF. In DNA form, the CDR3 reads TGTGCCAGCAGCGCCAGCCGACAGCCCTCTACCTTC.

The chain carries TRBV6-6 and TRBJ2-5, with D possibly matching TRBD1 (6 bases). V lost 6 bases, J lost 5 bases, and 10 bases lay in between. This CDR3 is 12 amino acids long. CDR1 MNHNY and CDR2 SVGAGI come from the germline V gene (reference sequence). CDR3 DNA: TGTGCCAGCAGCCGCGACAGGGAGACCCAGTACTTC. Protein: CASSRDRETQYF.

This rearrangement joins TRBV7-3 to TRBJ2-7; D call uncertain. The CDR3 loop spans 13 amino acids. The germline gives CDR1 SGHTA, CDR2 FQGTGA. Trimming stripped 5 bases from V and 3 bases from J, with 11 bases between. The CDR3 region has the DNA TGTGCCAGCAGCCCCCAGACTGGCTACGAGCAGTACTTC. As protein: CASSPQTGYEQYF.

The rearrangement joins TRBV5-1 to TRBJ2-7; TRBD1 agrees at 7 bases. From germline, CDR1 is SGHRS and CDR2 YFSETQ. After removal of 4 bases from V and 3 bases from J, the junction contained 4 bases not matched to a gene. The CDR3 has 13 residues. CDR3 sequence reads: CASSTGQDYEQYF. The DNA for the CDR3 is TGCGCCAGCAGCACCGGACAGGACTACGAGCAGTACTTC.

This chain links TRBV5-4 with TRBJ2-7, with D unclear. V was clipped by 3 bases and J by 0 bases, with 10 bases between them. CDR3 length equals 14 residues. Germline lookup yields CDR1 SGHNT and CDR2 YYREEE (reference sequence). The CDR3 bases are TGTGCCAGCAGCTCGGGCGGCCTCTCCTACGAGCAGTACTTC. Its protein product is CASSSGGLSYEQYF.

The V and J genes are TRBV29-1 and TRBJ1-1; D not certain. Germline lookup yields CDR1 SQVTM and CDR2 ANQGSEA. This CDR3 is built from 13 residues. Trimming shortened V by 6 bases and J by 7 bases, and 18 bases separated the two germline ends. CDR3 protein: CSVEHPRVIEAFF. The CDR3 DNA is TGCAGCGTAGAGCACCCGAGAGTTATTGAAGCTTTCTTT.

The chain has TRBV29-1 and TRBJ2-3; 10 positions agree with TRBD2. The CDR3 totals 15 residues. Losses at the gene ends were 6 bases for V and 4 bases for J; bases not matched to a gene: 10. From germline, CDR1 is SQVTM and CDR2 ANQGSEA. The CDR3 coding sequence is TGCAGCGTGGGGGGGACTAGCGTCGTTTCAGATACGCAGTATTTT. Translation gives CSVGGTSVVSDTQYF.

This chain connects TRBV6-5 to TRBJ2-1; D is unclear. With 0 bases removed from V and 6 bases from J, the gap between germline ends came to 12 bases. In germline, CDR1 is MNHEY, CDR2 SVGAGI. CDR3 length: 15 residues. In DNA, the CDR3 is TGTGCCAGCAGTTACTCGGGCCCACGGGCCAATGAGCAGTTCTTC. The encoded protein is CASSYSGPRANEQFF.

The rearrangement uses TRBV29-1 and TRBJ1-5; D not certain. The germline V gene encodes CDR1 SQVTM and CDR2 ANQGSEA. Trimming removed 4 bases from V and 0 bases from J, with 4 bases in between. The CDR3 length is 12 residues. The CDR3 bases are TGCAGCGTTGGGGGTAGCAATCAGCCCCAGCATTTT. Its protein is CSVGGSNQPQHF.

The V gene is TRBV10-3, the J gene TRBJ2-6; D is perhaps TRBD1 (5 bases). There are 13 residues in the CDR3. From germline, CDR1 is ENHRY and CDR2 SYGVKD. Trimming cost V 8 bases and J 2 bases, with 7 bases left between them. The CDR3 DNA reads TGTGCCATCGAACAGGCTGGGGCCAACGTCCTGACTTTC. It is translated as CAIEQAGANVLTF.

In this sample, this clone turned up a few times. The chain carries TRBV19 and TRBJ1-1; maybe TRBD1 (6 bases). Germline V lookup: CDR1 LNHDA, CDR2 SQIVND (reference sequence). There are 14 residues in the CDR3. Trimming took 3 bases from V and 9 from J, leaving 17 bases between them. The CDR3 DNA reads as TGTGCCAGTAGTATTCTTACCGGGACACCTAAAGCTTTCTTT. Protein: CASSILTGTPKAFF.

The chain uses TRBV19 and TRBJ1-1; D is ambiguous. The germline gives CDR1 LNHDA, CDR2 SQIVND (reference sequence). There are 15 residues in the CDR3. Deletions cut 4 bases from V and 1 base from J, with 13 bases between. The CDR3 spells CASSSAGRTNTEAFF. The CDR3 DNA reads as TGTGCCAGTAGTAGCGCCGGACGGACGAACACTGAAGCTTTCTTT.

This clone was recorded only once. The chain couples TRBV5-1 to TRBJ1-1; D might be TRBD1 (5 bases). The germline gives CDR1 SGHRS, CDR2 YFSETQ. Trimming stripped 4 bases from V and 7 bases from J, with 20 bases between. CDR3 length equals 15 residues. CDR3 sequence: CASSVAGAPVNEAFF. CDR3 bases: TGCGCCAGCAGCGTAGCCGGGGCCCCTGTGAATGAAGCTTTCTTT. The full variable domain, completed using reference TRBV5-1 and TRBJ1-1, is KAGVTQTPRYLIKTRGQQVTLSCSPISGHRSVSWYQQTPGQGLQFLFEYFSETQRNKGNFPGRFSGRQFSNSRSEMNVSTLELGDSALYLCASSVAGAPVNEAFFGQGTRLTVV.

This clone was seen more than once but under ten times. The chain carries TRBV11-2 and TRBJ1-6, with TRBD1 as a possible D gene (6 bases). This CDR3 is built from 14 residues. CDR1 and CDR2 (germline): SGHAT, FQNNGV. The V and J ends lost 6 bases and 9 bases respectively, with 15 bases between them. The DNA of the CDR3 is TGTGCCAGCAGGCAGACAGGAATGGTTTCACCCCTCCACTTT. This encodes CASRQTGMVSPLHF.